This TCR beta chain was sequenced for a study of cytomegalovirus exposure and HLA in healthy donors. Broader study findings: Reportedly, a later analysis found an Asian-associated ancestry cluster had fewer N-insertions than the roughly 700-donor mean. TCR beta sequences reportedly predicted most subjects' HLA-A and HLA-B alleles accurately.

CDR1 is ENHRY, CDR2 SYGVKD, per germline. Unmatched junction bases numbered 5, after V lost 11 bases and J lost 0 bases. The CDR3 has 13 amino acids. Details on this clone: Antigen specificity is unknown.

The PCR contained 60 Vbeta and 13 Jbeta primers. The repertoire was sequenced with immunoSEQ multiplex PCR; TCRdb's copy has only in-frame clones and lacks some. In the table there are tens of thousands of clones, less than 80% of which are singletons. The material sequenced was PBMCs. The receptor's source is a man younger than 45 in good health and CMV-seronegative. The chain is built from TRBV10-3 and TRBJ2-7, with TRBD1 matching over 9 bases. CDR3 sequence (DNA): TGTGCCTCGGACAGGGGCGCCTCCTACGAGCAGTACTTC. Its translation is CASDRGASYEQYF.